This T cell receptor (beta chain) was observed in a study of blood T cells in healthy people across ages. At the level of the study: When template switching was applied, about one barcoded beta molecule was captured per two T cells.

The CDR3 extends over 13 amino acids. In germline, CDR1 is SQVTM, CDR2 ANQGSEA. With 6 bases removed from V and 4 bases from J, the gap between germline ends came to 15 bases. Donors were healthy Caucasian individuals from Russia aged about 6 to 100. A J-beta primer mix and a sample-barcoded 5' primer were used in a second PCR of roughly 6 to 12 cycles. Researchers report that a template-switch adaptor with 12 random nucleotides tagged each cDNA molecule. TCRdb used MiXCR to reprocess the 5' RACE reads, holding one entry per CDR3 protein. Of about 1.4 million distinct CDR3 sequences in the sample, approximately 59% were seen once. This clonotype has ten or more counts.

The origin of this receptor is a man between 18 and 29 years old in good health. The chain is built from TRBV29-1 and TRBJ2-5; D uncertain. The specimen sequenced was blood. The CDR3 DNA reads TGCAGCGTAGCAAACACCGAACTAGAGACCCAGTACTTC. Amino acids: CSVANTELETQYF. The full variable domain, completed using reference TRBV29-1 and TRBJ2-5, is SAVISQKPSRDICQRGTSLTIQCQVDSQVTMMFWYRQQPGQSLTLIATANQGSEATYESGFVIDKFPISRPNLTFSTLTVSNMSPEDSSIYLCSVANTELETQYFGPGTRLLVL.